This T cell receptor beta chain was obtained from a study of CD8+ T cells in alopecia areata. Study at large: Oral tofacitinib, 5 to 10 mg twice daily, was given in an open-label trial. The study's findings and limits: Across lesional scalp, and particularly alopecia totalis/universalis, clonality surpassed that of normal scalp.

Sequencing templates came from extracted RNA that was reverse transcribed into cDNA. TCRdb's copy holds only in-frame clones and misses some; the assay was immunoSEQ multiplex PCR. This table holds about 160,000 clones, less than 70% found once. This clone was detected a few times. Its antigen is unknown. V lost 6 bases and J lost 4, with 12 bases in between. Germline V CDR1 and CDR2: SQVTM, ANQGSEA. The CDR3 sequence is 13 residues long. Indicated treatment: oral pan-JAK inhibitor, 5-10 mg twice daily. This TCR was recovered from a human donor with alopecia areata. The chain couples TRBV29-1 to TRBJ2-2; D is possibly TRBD2 (5 bases). Material: CD4+ T cells sorted from blood, obtained at week 4, from a patient treated with tofacitinib. The CDR3 loop reads CSVASGPTGELFF. For the CDR3, the DNA is TGCAGCGTAGCCAGCGGACCCACCGGGGAGCTGTTTTTT.